These 15 T cell receptor beta chains were sequenced from one sample in a study of T-cell reconstitution after alpha-beta-depleted transplantation in children. TCRbeta library preparation incorporated unique molecular identifiers. TCRdb re-derived calls from the PCR reads in MiXCR, one entry per CDR3 protein. This sample yields fewer than 1 million distinct CDR3 sequences, of which roughly 15% are seen a single time; approximately 5% belongs to the top ten. Specimen: PBMCs, mostly from graft donor cells, collected 360 days after TCRalphabeta/CD19-depleted stem cell transplant. Receptors originate from a male patient under 18 who had a stem cell transplant for acute lymphoblastic leukemia, so the T cells may come from the graft donor.

The table lists this clonotype with a few counts. This rearrangement joins TRBV4-1 to TRBJ2-2, with 12 bases identical to TRBD1. Unmatched junction bases numbered 14, after V lost 6 bases and J lost 3 bases. The CDR3 runs 19 residues. The germline V gene has CDR1 MGHRA and CDR2 YSYEKL. CDR3 protein: CASSRTIPGTGGYTGELFF. The CDR3 DNA sequence: TGCGCCAGCAGTCGAACTATCCCGGGGACAGGGGGCTACACCGGGGAGCTGTTTTTT.

This clonotype was seen more than once but under ten times. The rearrangement uses TRBV12-3 or TRBV12-4 and TRBJ2-5; TRBD2 agrees at 7 bases. This CDR3 region has 15 residues. The V segment lost 3 bases and the J segment 4 bases; nucleotides outside the gene matches: 8. CDR3 residues: CASSLGGGPRETQYF. Written as DNA, the CDR3 is TGTGCCAGCAGTTTGGGGGGAGGGCCGAGAGAGACCCAGTACTTC.

V is TRBV15 and J is TRBJ2-7; possibly TRBD2 for D (6 bases). The length of the CDR3 is 15 residues. Trimming removed 1 base from V and 3 bases from J, with 13 bases in between. From germline, CDR1 is LNHNV and CDR2 YYDKDF (reference sequence). CDR3 sequence: CATSRGGIRLYEQYF. The CDR3 DNA is TGTGCCACCAGCAGAGGCGGGATACGGCTCTACGAGCAGTACTTC.

The chain couples TRBV12-3 or TRBV12-4 to TRBJ2-7, with 12 bases fitting TRBD1. This CDR3 comprises 17 residues. V was pared by 4 bases and J by 1 base, with 8 bases of the junction left unmatched. CDR3 protein: CASSSGTGGLVSYEQYF. CDR3 DNA sequence: TGTGCCAGCAGTTCCGGGACAGGGGGCCTAGTTTCCTACGAGCAGTACTTC.

This rearrangement joins TRBV12-3 or TRBV12-4 to TRBJ2-5, with TRBD1 matching 10 bases. The CDR3 sequence is 12 residues long. V shed 5 bases and J 7 bases; nucleotides not matched to a gene: 1. For the CDR3, the DNA is TGTGCCAGCAGTAGGGACAGGGGGACCCAGTACTTC. Its protein is CASSRDRGTQYF.

This clonotype was observed at least ten times. The CDR3 bases are TGCGCCAGCATGCGCACAGGGACGCAGTATTTT. Amino acid sequence: CASMRTGTQYF. V gene TRBV5-1 combines with J gene TRBJ2-3; possibly TRBD1 for D (6 bases). CDR1 and CDR2 from the germline V gene are SGHRS and YFSETQ. V was trimmed by 6 bases and J by 9 bases, leaving 11 bases between them. The CDR3 has 11 residues. The full variable domain, completed using reference TRBV5-1 and TRBJ2-3, is KAGVTQTPRYLIKTRGQQVTLSCSPISGHRSVSWYQQTPGQGLQFLFEYFSETQRNKGNFPGRFSGRQFSNSRSEMNVSTLELGDSALYLCASMRTGTQYFGPGTRLTVL.

The chain links TRBV4-1 to TRBJ1-2; the match to TRBD1 covers 11 bases. The CDR3 has 14 amino acids. Per the germline V gene, CDR1 is MGHRA and CDR2 is YSYEKL. Unmatched junction bases numbered 5, after V lost 4 bases and J lost 7 bases. In DNA, the CDR3 is TGCGCCAGCAGCCTACCCGGGACAGGGGGTGGCTACACCTTC. The encoded protein is CASSLPGTGGGYTF.

This chain joins TRBV29-1 and TRBJ2-5; weak D call: TRBD2 (5 bases). Germline assignment: CDR1 SQVTM and CDR2 ANQGSEA. The V and J ends lost 6 bases and 5 bases respectively, with 13 bases between them. This CDR3 spans 12 amino acids. Here the CDR3 reads CSVIPGSETQYF. Here the CDR3 DNA reads TGCAGCGTCATACCGGGGAGCGAGACCCAGTACTTC.

This clonotype came up many times. This chain connects TRBV7-8 to TRBJ2-7; D remains unclear. The V gene lost 3 bases and the J gene lost 0 bases, with 15 bases spanning the gap. From germline, CDR1 is SGHVS and CDR2 FQNEAQ. The CDR3 sequence is 16 residues long. The CDR3 coding sequence is TGTGCCAGCAGCTTCAACGAGGTGGTTAGCTCCTACGAGCAGTACTTC. Translation gives CASSFNEVVSSYEQYF.

The gene calls are TRBV6-2 or TRBV6-3 and TRBJ1-5, with D tentatively TRBD1 (6 bases). The germline V gene encodes CDR1 MNHEY and CDR2 SVGEGT. There are 13 residues in the CDR3. V was cut by 4 bases and J by 7 bases, with 11 bases left in between. The CDR3 here is CASSSQGHQPQHF. The CDR3 nucleotides are TGTGCCAGCAGTTCTCAGGGGCACCAGCCCCAGCATTTT.

In the case of this clonotype: One end of the junction varies from germline; a read error may be responsible. The chain joins TRBV2 to TRBJ2-3, with 8 bases identical to TRBD2. CDR1 and CDR2 (germline): SNHLY, FYNNEI. This CDR3 region has 15 residues. DNA of the CDR3: TGTGCCAGCAGCGAAGAGAGACTAGCGCAGAATACGCAGTATTTT. Translated, it gives CASSEERLAQNTQYF.

Many counts were recorded for this clonotype. The chain employs TRBV27 and TRBJ2-7, with a weak D call TRBD1 (6 bases). CDR1 is MNHEY, CDR2 SMNVEV, per germline (reference sequence). Trimming cost V 4 bases and J 0 bases, with 7 bases left between them. The CDR3 has 13 residues. Here the CDR3 DNA reads TGTGCCAGCAGTTGGACAGACTCCTACGAGCAGTACTTC. Amino acids: CASSWTDSYEQYF.

In DNA form, the CDR3 reads TGCGCCAGCAGCCACGGGGGGCAGGGAAGGAACACTGAAGCTTTCTTT. As protein: CASSHGGQGRNTEAFF. The V and J genes are TRBV4-1 and TRBJ1-1; D possibly corresponds to TRBD1 (6 bases). The CDR3 contains 16 residues. V lost 3 bases and J 1 base, leaving 15 bases between the germline ends. Germline V gene data show CDR1 as MGHRA and CDR2 as YSYEKL.

The V gene is TRBV20-1, the J gene TRBJ1-5; D not certain. The CDR3 runs 13 residues. Germline V gene lookup returns CDR1 DFQATT and CDR2 SNEGSKA (reference sequence). V lost 6 bases to trimming and J lost 3 bases, with 12 bases between them. The CDR3 here is CSASREVNQPQHF. The CDR3 nucleotides read TGCAGTGCCTCCCGGGAGGTCAATCAGCCCCAGCATTTT.

This clonotype showed up just a few times. The chain employs TRBV7-9 and TRBJ2-1; TRBD2 matches at 7 bases. The CDR3 contains 15 residues. The trim removed 1 base at V and 8 bases at J, leaving 8 bases unmatched. Germline CDR1 reads SEHNR; CDR2 reads FQNEAQ (reference sequence). The CDR3 bases are TGTGCCAGCAGCTTAGGGACTAGAAATTTCGATGAGCAGTTCTTC. Encoded protein: CASSLGTRNFDEQFF.